A selection of T cell receptor beta chains follows, all from one sample in a study of T cell changes during pregnancy in multiple sclerosis. The data were produced by immunoSEQ multiplex PCR, yet TCRdb's version contains in-frame clones alone and is incomplete. The table records about 43,000 clones, roughly 90% of them present only once. Sequenced input: PBMCs (not recorded whether the cells were cultured). The receptors originated from a female donor with multiple sclerosis, enrolled in a pregnancy study. Both conserved end residues are part of each CDR3. D genes are given only for firm matches. Clone sizes are given selectively: once, few, many, or a class where the clone is expanded.

>-|-|TRBV7-6|15|TRBJ1-5
CASSRWAGGDQPQHF
TGTGCCAGCAGCCGGTGGGCAGGAGGAGATCAGCCCCAGCATTTT
>-|-|TRBV10-3|13|TRBJ1-1
CAMKQDLNTEAFF
TGTGCCATGAAACAGGACTTGAACACTGAAGCTTTCTTT
>TRBD1|-|TRBV6-6|13|TRBJ1-1
CASRQGMNTEAFF
TGTGCCAGCAGACAGGGGATGAACACTGAAGCTTTCTTT
>TRBD2|once|TRBV28|14|TRBJ2-5
CASSFRGDQETQYF
TGTGCCAGCAGTTTTCGGGGGGACCAAGAGACCCAGTACTTC
>-|-|TRBV19|16|TRBJ2-3
CASSKRALTSTDTQYF
TGTGCCAGTAGTAAACGGGCACTGACTAGCACAGATACGCAGTATTTT
>TRBD2|-|TRBV7-2|15|TRBJ2-5
CASSRAGGRQETQYF
TGTGCCAGCAGCCGAGCGGGAGGGCGGCAAGAGACCCAGTACTTC
>-|-|TRBV6-5|11|TRBJ2-3
CASSYSDTQYF
TGTGCCAGCAGTTACTCAGATACGCAGTATTTT
>TRBD2|-|TRBV6-5|15|TRBJ2-1
CASSSGLGSYNEQFF
TGTGCCAGCAGTTCGGGACTAGGATCCTACAATGAGCAGTTCTTC
>-|-|TRBV30|11|TRBJ2-3
CAWSVEDTQYF
TGTGCCTGGAGTGTGGAAGATACGCAGTATTTT
>TRBD1|-|TRBV28|14|TRBJ1-3
CASRATGAGNTIYF
TGTGCCAGCAGAGCTACAGGGGCTGGAAACACCATATATTTT
>TRBD2|-|TRBV19|14|TRBJ2-7
CASSSLAGGLEQYF
TGTGCCAGTAGTTCGCTAGCGGGAGGTCTCGAGCAGTACTTC
>-|-|TRBV7-3|15|TRBJ2-3
CASSLTGASTDTQYF
TGTGCCAGCAGCTTAACGGGAGCTAGCACAGATACGCAGTATTTT
>-|-|TRBV7-9|17|TRBJ2-2
CASSPRLGASYTGELFF
TGTGCCAGCAGCCCCCGACTGGGAGCCTCATACACCGGGGAGCTGTTTTTT
>TRBD2|-|TRBV2|15|TRBJ2-1
CASLPLAGVGNEQFF
TGTGCCAGCCTCCCACTAGCGGGAGTTGGGAATGAGCAGTTCTTC
>-|-|TRBV4-1|15|TRBJ1-1
CASSQDIGMNTEAFF
TGCGCCAGCAGCCAAGATATCGGGATGAACACTGAAGCTTTCTTT
>-|-|TRBV6-5|15|TRBJ2-6
CASMDGHSGANVLTF
TGTGCCAGCATGGACGGACACTCTGGGGCCAACGTCCTGACTTTC
>-|-|TRBV4-2|16|TRBJ2-1
CASSYTLLHRYNEQFF
TGTGCCAGCAGCTATACCTTACTTCACCGATACAATGAGCAGTTCTTC
>TRBD1|-|TRBV5-1|14|TRBJ1-2
CASSLGDSNYGYTF
TGCGCCAGCAGCTTGGGGGACAGTAACTATGGCTACACCTTC
>TRBD1|-|TRBV28|14|TRBJ1-1
CASRPGQGGTEAFF
TGTGCCAGCAGACCGGGACAGGGGGGCACTGAAGCTTTCTTT
>TRBD2|-|TRBV5-4|18|TRBJ2-7
CASSVTSGRVWGSYEQYF
TGTGCCAGCAGCGTGACTAGCGGGAGAGTCTGGGGCTCCTACGAGCAGTACTTC
>TRBD2|few|TRBV19|14|TRBJ2-1
CASSTLAEATEQFF
TGTGCCAGTAGTACACTAGCGGAGGCCACTGAGCAGTTCTTC
>-|-|TRBV7-9|10|TRBJ2-5
CASSQETQYF
TGTGCCAGTAGCCAAGAGACCCAGTACTTC
>TRBD2|-|TRBV29-1|14|TRBJ2-3
CSVASSGVTDTQYF
TGCAGCGTCGCCTCTAGCGGAGTCACAGATACGCAGTATTTT
>TRBD2|-|TRBV7-2|18|TRBJ2-2
CASSHTAGLAGNTGELFF
TGTGCCAGCAGCCATACTGCGGGACTAGCGGGAAACACCGGGGAGCTGTTTTTT
>TRBD1|once|TRBV7-4|17|TRBJ1-5
CASSSSGTGDSNQPQHF
TGTGCCAGCAGCTCGTCCGGGACAGGGGATAGCAATCAGCCCCAGCATTTT
>-|-|TRBV28|12|TRBJ2-1
CASSPTDNEQFF
TGTGCCAGCAGTCCGACAGACAATGAGCAGTTCTTC
>-|-|TRBV13|14|TRBJ2-5
CASSLGPPKETQYF
TGTGCCAGCAGCTTAGGCCCTCCCAAAGAGACCCAGTACTTC
>-|-|TRBV29-1|14|TRBJ2-2
CSVPTSGNTGELFF
TGCAGCGTCCCGACTAGTGGGAACACCGGGGAGCTGTTTTTT
>TRBD2|-|TRBV4-2|15|TRBJ2-7
CASSQGGSREGEQYF
TGTGCCAGCAGCCAAGGGGGCTCGCGGGAGGGCGAGCAGTACTTC
>-|-|TRBV5-6|16|TRBJ2-2
CASSASRASTVGELFF
TGTGCCAGCAGCGCTTCGCGGGCATCAACCGTCGGGGAGCTGTTTTTT
>TRBD1|-|TRBV9|15|TRBJ2-2
CASGRSGQGAGELFF
TGTGCCAGCGGCCGATCCGGACAGGGGGCCGGGGAGCTGTTTTTT
>TRBD1|-|TRBV11-2|18|TRBJ1-3
CASSLVPQGTGDGNTIYF
TGTGCCAGCAGCTTAGTCCCCCAGGGGACAGGAGATGGAAACACCATATATTTT
>-|-|TRBV7-2|14|TRBJ2-5
CASSSTGVGETQYF
TGTGCCAGCAGCTCCACGGGAGTAGGAGAGACCCAGTACTTC
>TRBD1|-|TRBV18|18|TRBJ1-3
CASSLSGTGLNFGNTIYF
TGTGCCAGCTCACTCTCCGGGACAGGGCTTAATTTTGGAAACACCATATATTTT
>-|-|TRBV7-9|13|TRBJ2-7
CASSPQTSYEQYF
TGTGCCAGCAGCCCACAGACCTCCTACGAGCAGTACTTC
>TRBD2|-|TRBV4-3|16|TRBJ2-7
CASSQDFASGSHEQYF
TGCGCCAGCAGCCAAGATTTCGCTAGCGGGAGCCACGAGCAGTACTTC
>TRBD2|-|TRBV9|15|TRBJ2-5
CASSATSGWSETQYF
TGTGCCAGCAGCGCGACTAGCGGGTGGTCGGAGACCCAGTACTTC
>-|-|TRBV2|14|TRBJ2-1
CASSEGSVYNEQFF
TGTGCCAGCAGTGAGGGTAGCGTCTACAATGAGCAGTTCTTC
>-|-|TRBV14|14|TRBJ2-3
CASSQGFSTDTQYF
TGTGCCAGCAGCCAAGGATTCAGCACAGATACGCAGTATTTT
>-|-|TRBV2|15|TRBJ1-3
CASSEGTASGNTIYF
TGTGCCAGCAGTGAAGGGACAGCCTCTGGAAACACCATATATTTT
>-|-|TRBV18|14|TRBJ1-2
CASSPEGQGTGYTF
TGTGCCAGCTCACCAGAAGGCCAGGGTACTGGCTACACCTTC
>-|few|TRBV6-5|13|TRBJ2-3
CASSGMVADTQYF
TGTGCCAGCAGCGGTATGGTTGCAGATACGCAGTATTTT
>-|-|TRBV7-9|14|TRBJ2-3
CASSLGGASDTQYF
TGTGCCAGCAGCCTGGGGGGCGCATCAGATACGCAGTATTTT
>TRBD1|-|TRBV6-5|13|TRBJ1-1
CASRGQGSTEAFF
TGTGCCAGCAGGGGACAGGGGAGCACTGAAGCTTTCTTT
>-|-|TRBV19|13|TRBJ2-5
CASSIVPRETQYF
TGTGCCAGTAGTATTGTTCCGCGGGAGACCCAGTACTTC
>-|few|TRBV25-1|13|TRBJ1-1
CASRTPVAREAFF
TGTGCCAGCAGGACTCCTGTGGCGCGCGAAGCTTTCTTT
>-|-|TRBV6-1|14|TRBJ1-1
CASTLLAANTEAFF
TGTGCCAGCACCTTACTGGCAGCGAACACTGAAGCTTTCTTT
>TRBD1|-|TRBV4-1|20|TRBJ1-3
CASSQYWDREAWSGGNTIYF
TGCGCCAGCAGCCAGTACTGGGACAGGGAGGCTTGGTCTGGTGGAAACACCATATATTTT